Listed below are T cell receptor beta chains from one sample, sequenced in a study of OX40 agonist ivuxolimab in advanced cancers. Libraries were prepared by immunoSEQ multiplex PCR; TCRdb keeps only in-frame clonotypes and omits some of them. The sample contains 97,000 or so clones, around 90% of which appear only once. The material sequenced was CD4+ or CD8+ T cells sorted from blood, taken in a trial of the OX40 agonist ivuxolimab. Receptors were obtained from an adult with an advanced solid tumor such as melanoma, head and neck, liver or kidney cancer. The CDR3 runs from the conserved cysteine through the conserved F or W. The D gene is left open where the match is weak. The size field is filled for only some rows; it gives once, few, many or a size class.

j_gene	abundance	v_gene	len	d_gene	CDR3nt	CDR3aa
TRBJ2-2	NA	TRBV7-9	14	TRBD2	TGTGCCAGCAGCTTACGACTAGCGGGTGTAGAGCTGTTTTTT	CASSLRLAGVELFF
TRBJ1-2	NA	TRBV4-1	17	NA	TGCGCCAGCAGCCAAGGGGGTCGGGGGCGATCGGACTATGGCTACACCTTC	CASSQGGRGRSDYGYTF
TRBJ2-1	NA	TRBV5-1	18	NA	TGCGCCAGCAGCTTGGTGGCCCCGGGAACCCCAATGGGCAATGAGCAGTTCTTC	CASSLVAPGTPMGNEQFF
TRBJ1-1	NA	TRBV6-1	13	NA	TGTGCCAGCAGTCTGGGACAGAACACTGAAGCTTTCTTT	CASSLGQNTEAFF
TRBJ1-1	NA	TRBV30	12	TRBD1	TGTGCCGGACGGACAGGGAGGACTGAAGCTTTCTTT	CAGRTGRTEAFF
TRBJ2-7	NA	TRBV2	12	NA	TGTGCCAGCAGTGAAATCAGGGTCGAGCAGTACTTC	CASSEIRVEQYF
TRBJ2-3	NA	TRBV6-5	12	NA	TGTGCCAGCAGACCGGGGGTAAATACGCAGTATTTT	CASRPGVNTQYF
TRBJ1-3	once	TRBV6-1	14	NA	TGTGCCAGCAATCGGGGGTCCTCTGGAAACACCATATATTTT	CASNRGSSGNTIYF
TRBJ1-4	NA	TRBV7-8	15	NA	TGTGCCAGCAGCTTAGGGGCGGCTTTTAATGAAAAACTGTTTTTT	CASSLGAAFNEKLFF
TRBJ2-2	NA	TRBV29-1	14	NA	TGCAGCGGACAGGGGAAGGGAGGGACCGGGGAGCTGTTTTTT	CSGQGKGGTGELFF
TRBJ1-4	NA	TRBV5-1	12	TRBD1	TGCGCCAGCAGACAGGGGTCGGAAAAACTGTTTTTT	CASRQGSEKLFF
TRBJ1-5	NA	TRBV9	13	NA	TGTGCCAGCAGCGTATTTGATGGCCAGCCCCAGCATTTT	CASSVFDGQPQHF
TRBJ1-4	NA	TRBV29-1	14	TRBD1	TGCAGCGCCCGCAGGGGGACAACTAATGAAAAACTGTTTTTT	CSARRGTTNEKLFF
TRBJ1-2	NA	TRBV9	14	TRBD1	TGTGCCAGCAGCGTCAATCCGGGACAGGTTGGCTACACCTTC	CASSVNPGQVGYTF
TRBJ2-7	NA	TRBV12-5	17	TRBD2	TGTGCTAGTGGTTTGGACCCGGGACTAGCGGAGAACTACGAGCAGTACTTC	CASGLDPGLAENYEQYF
TRBJ2-7	NA	TRBV27	14	TRBD2	TGTGCCAGCAGGAGGCGGGAGGGCTCCTACGAGCAGTACTTC	CASRRREGSYEQYF
TRBJ1-2	NA	TRBV29-1	15	TRBD1	TGCAGCGTTGGACCCGGGACAGGGGGCGACTATGGCTACACCTTC	CSVGPGTGGDYGYTF
TRBJ2-3	NA	TRBV2	14	TRBD2	TGTGCCAGCAGTGCACTAGCGGCCACAGATACGCAGTATTTT	CASSALAATDTQYF
TRBJ1-2	NA	TRBV15	17	TRBD1	TGTGCCACCAGCAGACCGGTAGGGACAGGTCTGACGTATGGCTACACCTTC	CATSRPVGTGLTYGYTF
TRBJ2-1	NA	TRBV7-9	12	NA	TGTGCCAGCAGCTTAGCCAACAATGAGCAGTTCTTC	CASSLANNEQFF
TRBJ1-6	NA	TRBV6-1	17	TRBD1	TGTGCCAGCAGTGGGGACAGGTTAACCTTCTATAATTCACCCCTCCACTTT	CASSGDRLTFYNSPLHF
TRBJ2-2	NA	TRBV2	15	NA	TGTGCCAGCAGTGTTGAACTTTCTTACACCGGGGAGCTGTTTTTT	CASSVELSYTGELFF
TRBJ1-4	NA	TRBV6-5	13	NA	TGTGCCAGCAGTCTAAGGGGAGTTGAAAAACTGTTTTTT	CASSLRGVEKLFF
TRBJ1-1	NA	TRBV30	13	NA	TGTGCCTGGAGGCGTAACATGAACACTGAAGCTTTCTTT	CAWRRNMNTEAFF
TRBJ1-6	NA	TRBV7-9	11	NA	TGTGCCAGCAGCTTAAGAGGACCCCTCCACTTT	CASSLRGPLHF
TRBJ1-3	NA	TRBV6-1	13	NA	TGTGCCAGCAGTGAACTTAGGAGAAACACCATATATTTT	CASSELRRNTIYF
TRBJ2-7	NA	TRBV7-9	16	TRBD1	TGTGCCAGCAGCTTGGTGGTGACAGGGAGCTCCTACGAGCAGTACTTC	CASSLVVTGSSYEQYF
TRBJ2-7	NA	TRBV5-4	14	TRBD1	TGTGCCAGCAGCTCGGGACAGGGGAGGTACGAGCAGTACTTC	CASSSGQGRYEQYF
TRBJ1-1	few	TRBV29-1	14	NA	TGCAGCGTTGTTCCCGCGGGCCCGGGCACTGAAGCTTTCTTT	CSVVPAGPGTEAFF